A selection of T cell receptor beta chains follows, all from one sample in a study of shared clonotypes between healthy human individuals. Some clones are missing from TCRdb's copy, which holds only in-frame ones; the method was immunoSEQ multiplex PCR. The repertoire has millions of clones, roughly 94% of them found once; the top ten carry 0.13%. Specimen: naive CD4+ T cells sorted from blood. The receptors originated from a man younger than 30 in good health. The CDR3 runs from the conserved cysteine through the conserved F or W. The D gene is left open where the match is weak.

>TRBJ2-7|TRBD2|TRBV11-2
CASSFKGLADPYSDEQYF
TGTGCCAGCAGCTTTAAGGGACTAGCGGACCCCTATTCTGACGAGCAGTACTTC
>TRBJ1-6|-|TRBV6-1
CASSGNGRGLSSYNSPLHF
TGTGCCAGCAGTGGGAATGGCAGGGGCCTTAGCTCCTATAATTCACCCCTCCACTTT
>TRBJ2-3|TRBD1|TRBV11-3
CASSLGGQRTDTQYF
TGTGCCAGCAGCTTAGGGGGACAGAGAACAGATACGCAGTATTTT
>TRBJ1-4|-|TRBV21-1
CASSKKDIMGVHEKLFF
TGTGCCAGCAGCAAAAAGGACATCATGGGCGTCCATGAAAAACTGTTTTTT
>TRBJ2-1|-|TRBV9
CASSRSGGSYNEQFF
TGTGCCAGCAGCAGAAGCGGAGGCTCCTACAATGAGCAGTTCTTC
>TRBJ2-5|-|TRBV7-2
CASSSEPNRETQYF
TGTGCCAGCAGCTCGGAACCGAACAGGGAGACCCAGTACTTC
>TRBJ2-3|-|TRBV19
CASSIKALTGTDTQYF
TGTGCCAGTAGTATCAAAGCCCTCACAGGCACAGATACGCAGTATTTT
>TRBJ1-4|TRBD1|TRBV28
CASMDRDNEKLFF
TGTGCCAGCATGGACAGGGACAATGAAAAACTGTTTTTT
>TRBJ2-7|-|TRBV7-2
CASSLYSDSSYEQYF
TGTGCCAGCAGCTTGTATTCGGACAGCTCCTACGAGCAGTACTTC
>TRBJ1-3|-|TRBV6-1
CASSEKGYGSGNTIYF
TGTGCCAGCAGTGAAAAGGGGTACGGGAGTGGAAACACCATATATTTT
>TRBJ1-1|-|TRBV11-2
CASSSRGAISNTEAFF
TGTGCCAGCAGCTCCCGAGGGGCAATTAGCAACACTGAAGCTTTCTTT
>TRBJ2-7|-|TRBV7-9
CASSFWPGRTSVGEQYF
TGTGCCAGCAGCTTTTGGCCTGGTAGGACAAGTGTGGGCGAGCAGTACTTC